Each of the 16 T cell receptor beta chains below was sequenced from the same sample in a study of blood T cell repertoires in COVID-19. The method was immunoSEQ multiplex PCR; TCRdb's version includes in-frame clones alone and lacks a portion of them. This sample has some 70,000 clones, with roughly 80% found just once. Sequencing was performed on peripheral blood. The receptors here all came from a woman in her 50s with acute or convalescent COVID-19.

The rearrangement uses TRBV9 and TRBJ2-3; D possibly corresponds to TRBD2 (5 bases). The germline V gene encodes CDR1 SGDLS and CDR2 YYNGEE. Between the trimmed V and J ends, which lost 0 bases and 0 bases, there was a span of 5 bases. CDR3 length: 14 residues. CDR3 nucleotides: TGTGCCAGCAGCGTAGCGGGGAGCACAGATACGCAGTATTTT. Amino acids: CASSVAGSTDTQYF.

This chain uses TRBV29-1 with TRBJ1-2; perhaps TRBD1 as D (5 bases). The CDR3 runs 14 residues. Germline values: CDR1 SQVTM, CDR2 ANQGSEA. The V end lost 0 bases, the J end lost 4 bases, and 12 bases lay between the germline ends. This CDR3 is CSVEDPGGPYGYTF. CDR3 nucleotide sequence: TGCAGCGTTGAAGATCCGGGGGGACCCTATGGCTACACCTTC.

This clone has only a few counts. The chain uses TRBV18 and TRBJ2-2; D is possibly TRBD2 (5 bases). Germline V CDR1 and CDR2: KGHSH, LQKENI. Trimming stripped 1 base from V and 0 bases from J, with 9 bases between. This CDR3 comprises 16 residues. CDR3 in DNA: TGTGCCAGCTCACCACAAAGCGGCGCGAACACCGGGGAGCTGTTTTTT. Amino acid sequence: CASSPQSGANTGELFF.

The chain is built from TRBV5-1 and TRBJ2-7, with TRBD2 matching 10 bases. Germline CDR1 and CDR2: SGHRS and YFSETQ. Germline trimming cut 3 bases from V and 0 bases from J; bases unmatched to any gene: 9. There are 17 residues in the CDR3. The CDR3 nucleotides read TGCGCCAGCAGCTGGCCCCCTAGCGGGGGTAGCTCCTACGAGCAGTACTTC. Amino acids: CASSWPPSGGSSYEQYF.

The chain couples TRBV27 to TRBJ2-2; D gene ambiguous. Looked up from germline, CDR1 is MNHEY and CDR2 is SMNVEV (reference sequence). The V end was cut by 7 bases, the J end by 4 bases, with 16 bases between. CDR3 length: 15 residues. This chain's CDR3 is CASTGSAALTGELFF. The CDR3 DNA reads TGTGCCAGCACTGGCAGTGCGGCACTCACCGGGGAGCTGTTTTTT.

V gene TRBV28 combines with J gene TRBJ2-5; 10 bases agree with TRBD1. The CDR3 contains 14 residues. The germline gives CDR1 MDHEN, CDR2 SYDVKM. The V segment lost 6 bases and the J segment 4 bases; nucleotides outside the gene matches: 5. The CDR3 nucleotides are TGTGCCAGCAGCGACAGGGGGCGCGGAGAGACCCAGTACTTC. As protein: CASSDRGRGETQYF.

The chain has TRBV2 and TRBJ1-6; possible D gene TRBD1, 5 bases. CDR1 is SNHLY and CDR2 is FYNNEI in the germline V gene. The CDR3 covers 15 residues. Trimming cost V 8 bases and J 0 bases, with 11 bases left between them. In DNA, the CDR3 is TGTGCCAGCGGGGGGTTTAGCTCCTATAATTCACCCCTCCACTTT. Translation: CASGGFSSYNSPLHF.

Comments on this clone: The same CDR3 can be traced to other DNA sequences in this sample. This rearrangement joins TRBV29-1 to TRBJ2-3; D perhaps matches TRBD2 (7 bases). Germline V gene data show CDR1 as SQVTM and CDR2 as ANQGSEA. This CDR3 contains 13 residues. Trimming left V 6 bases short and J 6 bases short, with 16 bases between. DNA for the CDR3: TGCAGCGTGGTCCGCCGGGGGGCTGATACGCAGTATTTT. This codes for CSVVRRGADTQYF.

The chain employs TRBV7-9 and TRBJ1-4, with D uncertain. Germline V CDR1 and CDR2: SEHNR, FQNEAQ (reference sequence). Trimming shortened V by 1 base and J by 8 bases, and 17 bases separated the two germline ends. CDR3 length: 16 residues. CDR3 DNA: TGTGCCAGCAGCTTAGGGCTAGACGCAGCCTGGGAAAAACTGTTTTTT. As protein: CASSLGLDAAWEKLFF.

The CDR3 region has the DNA TGTGCCAGCAGTTTACTTTCCCGAGTGACTATCGGCAATCAGCCCCAGCATTTT. Its translation is CASSLLSRVTIGNQPQHF. V gene TRBV28 combines with J gene TRBJ1-5; no clear D. This CDR3 is 18 amino acids long. The germline gives CDR1 MDHEN, CDR2 SYDVKM. V lost 2 bases and J 2 bases, leaving 19 bases between the germline ends.

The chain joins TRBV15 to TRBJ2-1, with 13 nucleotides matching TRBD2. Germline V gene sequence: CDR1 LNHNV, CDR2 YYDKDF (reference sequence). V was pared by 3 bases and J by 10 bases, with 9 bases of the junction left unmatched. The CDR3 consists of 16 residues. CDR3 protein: CATSRAGTSGIYEQFF. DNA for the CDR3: TGTGCCACCAGCAGGGCCGGGACTAGCGGGATTTACGAGCAGTTCTTC. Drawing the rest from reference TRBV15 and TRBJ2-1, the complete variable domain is DAMVIQNPRYQVTQFGKPVTLSCSQTLNHNVMYWYQQKSSQAPKLLFHYYDKDFNNEADTPDNFQSRRPNTSFCFLDIRSPGLGDTAMYLCATSRAGTSGIYEQFFGPGTRLTVL.

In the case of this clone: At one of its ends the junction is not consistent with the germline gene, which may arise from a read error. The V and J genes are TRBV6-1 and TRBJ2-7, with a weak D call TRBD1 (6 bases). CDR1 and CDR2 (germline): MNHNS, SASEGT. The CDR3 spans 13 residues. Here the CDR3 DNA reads TGTGCCAGCAGGGAAGTTTACAGGGACGAGCAGTACTTC. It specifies CASREVYRDEQYF.

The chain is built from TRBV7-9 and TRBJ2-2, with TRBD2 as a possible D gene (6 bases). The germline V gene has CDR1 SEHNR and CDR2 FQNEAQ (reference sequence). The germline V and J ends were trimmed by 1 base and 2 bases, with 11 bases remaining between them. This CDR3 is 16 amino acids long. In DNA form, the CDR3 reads TGTGCCAGCAGCTTAGGGGTCGGGAGTAACACCGGGGAGCTGTTTTTT. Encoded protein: CASSLGVGSNTGELFF.

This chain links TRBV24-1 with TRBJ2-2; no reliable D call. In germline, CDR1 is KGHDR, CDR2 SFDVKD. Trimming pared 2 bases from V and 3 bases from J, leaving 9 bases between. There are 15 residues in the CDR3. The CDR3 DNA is TGTGCCACCAGTGATTCCCAAAAATACACCGGGGAGCTGTTTTTT. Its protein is CATSDSQKYTGELFF.

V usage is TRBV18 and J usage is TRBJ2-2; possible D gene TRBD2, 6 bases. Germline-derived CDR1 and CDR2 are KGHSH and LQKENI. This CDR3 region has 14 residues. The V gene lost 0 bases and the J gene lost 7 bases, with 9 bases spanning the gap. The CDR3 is CASSPPSGDGELFF. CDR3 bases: TGTGCCAGCTCACCACCTAGCGGCGACGGGGAGCTGTTTTTT.

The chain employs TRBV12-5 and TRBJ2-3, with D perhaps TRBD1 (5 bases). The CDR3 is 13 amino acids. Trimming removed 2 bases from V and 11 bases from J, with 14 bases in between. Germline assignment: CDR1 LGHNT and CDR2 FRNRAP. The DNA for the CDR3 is TGTGCTAGTGGTTTGCAAGACAGAACCATGCAGTATTTT. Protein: CASGLQDRTMQYF.